Listed here is a single T cell receptor beta chain. Its specificity is not known. Sequenced by immunoSEQ multiplex PCR; TCRdb stores in-frame clones only, minus some. This sample has about 330,000 clones, with 75% to 90% found just once. This entry belongs to a study of cytomegalovirus exposure and HLA in healthy donors. Study-level findings and limits: Researchers catalogued about 150 TCR beta chains as cytomegalovirus-associated.

CDR3 length equals 16 residues. Germline V CDR1 and CDR2: SGHTA, FQGNSA. With 4 bases clipped from V and 0 bases from J, the junction kept 5 bases outside the gene matches. Sequencing used PBMCs. J is TRBJ1-5 and V is TRBV7-2; 8 bases line up with TRBD1. This receptor was obtained from a woman aged 25-40 years in good health and CMV-seropositive. CDR3 residues: CASSSRGQGSNQPQHF. CDR3 nucleotide sequence: TGTGCCAGCAGCTCTAGAGGACAGGGTAGCAATCAGCCCCAGCATTTT.